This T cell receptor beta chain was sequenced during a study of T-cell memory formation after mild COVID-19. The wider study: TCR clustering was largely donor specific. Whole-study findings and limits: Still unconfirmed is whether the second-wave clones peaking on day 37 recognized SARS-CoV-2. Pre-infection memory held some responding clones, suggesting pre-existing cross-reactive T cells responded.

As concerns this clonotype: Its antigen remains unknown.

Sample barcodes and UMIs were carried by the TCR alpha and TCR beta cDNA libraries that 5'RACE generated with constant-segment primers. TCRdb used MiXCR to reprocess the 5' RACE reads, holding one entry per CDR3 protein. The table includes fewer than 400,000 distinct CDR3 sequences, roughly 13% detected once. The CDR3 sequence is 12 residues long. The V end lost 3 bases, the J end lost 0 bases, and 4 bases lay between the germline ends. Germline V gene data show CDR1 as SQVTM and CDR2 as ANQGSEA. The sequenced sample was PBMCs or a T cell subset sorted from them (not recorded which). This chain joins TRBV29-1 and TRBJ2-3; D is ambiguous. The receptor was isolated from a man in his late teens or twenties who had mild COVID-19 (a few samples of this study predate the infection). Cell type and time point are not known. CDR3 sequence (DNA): TGCAGCGTTGAGCCGAGCACAGATACGCAGTATTTT. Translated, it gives CSVEPSTDTQYF.